This T cell receptor beta chain was sequenced for a study of blood T cell repertoires in COVID-19. Overall study: Collection of acute and convalescent COVID-19 samples took place in the United States, Italy and Spain. Nucleic acid was either cDNA or gDNA, and it came from T cells, B-cell-depleted T cells, or PBMCs.

Germline CDR1 reads MNHEY; CDR2 reads SVGEGT. The CDR3 extends over 15 amino acids. The V gene lost 2 bases and the J gene lost 5 bases, with 13 bases spanning the gap. The table came from immunoSEQ multiplex PCR; TCRdb's copy has only in-frame clones and leaves some out. The profile shows tens of thousands of clones, around 85% of them singletons. J is TRBJ2-1 and V is TRBV6-2 or TRBV6-3; D is ambiguous. The source material was peripheral blood. The clonotype was recovered from a man between 60 and 70 years old with active or convalescent COVID-19. The CDR3 reads CASSYVGSRDNEQFF. Written as DNA, the CDR3 is TGTGCCAGCAGTTACGTTGGTAGCCGAGACAATGAGCAGTTCTTC.